One sample yielded the 3 T cell receptor beta chains listed below, sequenced in a study of cytomegalovirus exposure and HLA in healthy donors. 60 Vbeta and 13 Jbeta primers were used in PCR. Libraries were prepared by immunoSEQ multiplex PCR; TCRdb keeps only in-frame clonotypes and omits some of them. The sample has over 150,000 clones, roughly 80% seen once. The specimen was PBMCs. These receptor sequences come from a woman between 40 and 50 years old in good health and CMV-seronegative.

The V call is TRBV6-5, the J call TRBJ1-1; no definite D call. This CDR3 region has 15 residues. With 6 bases removed from V and 1 base from J, the gap between germline ends came to 15 bases. Germline CDR1 MNHEY, CDR2 SVGAGI. The CDR3 nucleotides read TGTGCCAGCAGGGCCTCTATGGGCCCGAACACTGAAGCTTTCTTT. Translation: CASRASMGPNTEAFF.

The genes are TRBV2 and TRBJ2-5; the match to TRBD1 covers 12 bases. Germline V gene lookup returns CDR1 SNHLY and CDR2 FYNNEI. The CDR3 runs 13 residues. V lost 9 bases and J lost 6; bases outside the gene matches: 5. CDR3 amino acids: CARGGQGAKTQYF. CDR3 sequence (DNA): TGTGCCAGAGGGGGACAGGGGGCGAAGACCCAGTACTTC.

The J gene is TRBJ2-1, the V gene TRBV15; TRBD1 is a possible D gene (6 bases). Trimming stripped 5 bases from V and 4 bases from J, with 18 bases between. Germline CDR1 and CDR2: LNHNV and YYDKDF (reference sequence). The CDR3 runs to 16 residues. Here the CDR3 DNA reads TGTGCCACCAGCGGGTTTTGGACAGAAAAGTACAATGAGCAGTTCTTC. It encodes CATSGFWTEKYNEQFF.